This T cell receptor beta chain stems from a study of Graves' ophthalmopathy and Graves' hyperthyroidism. Study observations and caveats: Appearing in blood as well were most expanded thyroid clonotypes above 0.001 frequency. For separating ophthalmopathy from stable hyperthyroidism, a 13-signature model gave about 90% sensitivity and approximately 80% specificity.

Amplification of TCR beta CDR3 regions used RNA transcripts. First-round RT-PCR employed HTBI primers, with a second-round multiplex PCR after it. A single record per CDR3 protein comes from TCRdb applying MiXCR to the multiplex PCR reads. The sample carries about 370,000 distinct CDR3 sequences, about a sixth recorded once. Only newly diagnosed hyperthyroidism patients aged 18 to 65, with under 2 months' duration, were enrolled. Ineligible for inclusion were patients with other autoimmune diseases, uncontrolled infections, pregnancy or lactation. V was clipped by 2 bases and J by 6 bases; unmatched bases: 7. The CDR3 has 14 amino acids. CDR1 and CDR2 from the germline V gene are SGHRS and YFSETQ. This clonotype was seen many times. As yet, its antigen is unknown.

This TCR was sampled from an adult woman with stable Graves' hyperthyroidism. This chain links TRBV5-1 with TRBJ1-2; 7 positions match TRBD1. Sequencing was carried out using peripheral blood. The CDR3 nucleotides read TGCGCCAGCAGCTTTGGGGGACAGCGCAATGGCTACACCTTC. Its protein product is CASSFGGQRNGYTF.